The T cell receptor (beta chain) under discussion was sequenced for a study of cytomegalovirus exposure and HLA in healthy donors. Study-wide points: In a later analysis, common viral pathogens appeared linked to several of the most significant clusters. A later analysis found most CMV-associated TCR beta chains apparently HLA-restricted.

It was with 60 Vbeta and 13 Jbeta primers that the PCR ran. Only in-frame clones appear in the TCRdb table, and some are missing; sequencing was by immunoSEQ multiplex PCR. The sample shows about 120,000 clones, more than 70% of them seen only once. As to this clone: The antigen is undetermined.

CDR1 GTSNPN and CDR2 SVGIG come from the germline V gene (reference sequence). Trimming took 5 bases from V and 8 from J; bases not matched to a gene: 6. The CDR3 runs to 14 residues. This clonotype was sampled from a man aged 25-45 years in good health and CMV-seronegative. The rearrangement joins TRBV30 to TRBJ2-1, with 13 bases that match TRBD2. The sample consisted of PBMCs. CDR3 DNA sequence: TGTGCCTGGTCACTAGCGGGGGGGCCCTATGAGCAGTTCTTC. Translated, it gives CAWSLAGGPYEQFF.